Below are 16 T cell receptor beta chains sequenced from a single sample in a study of cytomegalovirus exposure and HLA in healthy donors. 60 Vbeta and 13 Jbeta primers were used in PCR. Sequenced by immunoSEQ multiplex PCR; TCRdb stores in-frame clones only, minus some. The sample yields 200,000 to 250,000 clones, just under 85% seen once. Sequencing input: PBMCs. These TCRs come from a woman aged 40 to 50 in good health and CMV-seronegative.

The V call is TRBV7-3, the J call TRBJ2-7; possible D gene TRBD2, 6 bases. Germline CDR1 SGHTA, CDR2 FQGTGA. This CDR3 contains 12 residues. V gave up 0 bases and J gave up 6 bases, with 6 bases separating them. The CDR3 reads CASSLTGGEQYF. Here the CDR3 DNA reads TGTGCCAGCAGCTTAACGGGAGGCGAGCAGTACTTC.

The chain uses TRBV6-6 and TRBJ1-4, with a possible D match to TRBD1 (5 bases). The V gene lost 6 bases and the J gene lost 2 bases, with 10 bases spanning the gap. Germline V gene sequence: CDR1 MNHNY, CDR2 SVGAGI (reference sequence). This CDR3 has 14 amino acids. The CDR3 sequence is CASRQGITNEKLFF. The DNA for the CDR3 is TGTGCCAGCAGGCAGGGTATTACTAATGAAAAACTGTTTTTT.

The chain carries TRBV28 and TRBJ2-7; 9 positions match TRBD2. V lost 6 bases to trimming and J lost 2 bases; unmatched junction nucleotides: 5. CDR3 size: 14 residues. Per germline, CDR1 MDHEN and CDR2 SYDVKM. The CDR3 DNA reads TGTGCCAGCAGCATTAGCGGGGGCGCCTACGAGCAGTACTTC. Translating gives CASSISGGAYEQYF. Looking up the rest from reference TRBV28 and TRBJ2-7 gives the full variable domain: DVKVTQSSRYLVKRTGEKVFLECVQDMDHENMFWYRQDPGLGLRLIYFSYDVKMKEKGDIPEGYSVSREKKERFSLILESASTNQTSMYLCASSISGGAYEQYFGPGTRLTVT.

This clone has a handful of counts. The chain uses TRBV7-9 and TRBJ2-7, with D tentatively TRBD1 (6 bases). CDR3 length: 12 amino acids. Trimming stripped 5 bases from V and 4 bases from J, with 9 bases between. CDR1 is SEHNR, CDR2 FQNEAQ, per germline (reference sequence). The CDR3 sequence: CASSQDRYEQYF. CDR3 nucleotide sequence: TGTGCCAGCAGCCAAGACAGGTACGAGCAGTACTTC.

The chain couples TRBV9 to TRBJ2-5, with 10 bases lining up with TRBD1. Losses at the gene ends were 4 bases for V and 5 bases for J; bases not matched to a gene: 14. Germline CDR1 and CDR2: SGDLS and YYNGEE. The CDR3 extends over 17 amino acids. DNA of the CDR3: TGTGCCAGCAGCCGCGACAGGGGGCTGACAGTCGGCGAGACCCAGTACTTC. Translating it yields CASSRDRGLTVGETQYF.

This clone was observed a handful of times. The gene calls are TRBV30 and TRBJ1-1, with D uncertain. Trimming took 2 bases from V and 3 from J, leaving 10 bases between them. This CDR3 comprises 13 residues. Germline V lookup: CDR1 GTSNPN, CDR2 SVGIG (reference sequence). Written as DNA, the CDR3 is TGTGCCTGGAGTAGAGGGTTCGACACTGAAGCTTTCTTT. Translated: CAWSRGFDTEAFF.

The chain employs TRBV7-2 and TRBJ1-1; the match to TRBD1 covers 7 bases. In germline, CDR1 is SGHTA, CDR2 FQGNSA. This CDR3 is built from 13 residues. Trimming took 0 bases from V and 5 from J; bases not matched to a gene: 0. CDR3 DNA sequence: TGTGCCAGCAGCTTAGCGGGACAGACTGAAGCTTTCTTT. Translated: CASSLAGQTEAFF.

J is TRBJ2-3 and V is TRBV5-1; a weak D match, TRBD1 (6 bases). The CDR3 loop spans 14 amino acids. Germline CDR1 is SGHRS and CDR2 is YFSETQ. Trimming pared 4 bases from V and 1 base from J, leaving 10 bases between. As DNA, the CDR3 is TGCGCCAGCAGCAGTTGGGGGCGCACAGATACGCAGTATTTT. It is translated as CASSSWGRTDTQYF.

This chain uses TRBV6-1 with TRBJ1-5; 9 bases line up with TRBD1. The V segment lost 10 bases and the J segment 4 bases; nucleotides outside the gene matches: 5. The length of the CDR3 is 13 residues. Germline V CDR1 and CDR2: MNHNS, SASEGT. As DNA, the CDR3 is TGTGCCACGGAGACAGGGGGGAATCAGCCCCAGCATTTT. Amino acid sequence: CATETGGNQPQHF.

The chain's CDR3 is CASSQDGASYGYTF. The CDR3 DNA is TGCGCCAGCAGCCAAGATGGAGCCTCCTATGGCTACACCTTC. The V gene is TRBV4-3, the J gene TRBJ1-2; D unclear. Trimming removed 0 bases at V and 4 bases at J, with 9 bases between. The CDR3 length is 14 residues. Germline CDR1 and CDR2: LGHNA and YSLEER.

The chain uses TRBV4-1 and TRBJ1-1; 7 bases fit TRBD1. CDR3 length: 16 residues. Per the germline V gene, CDR1 is MGHRA and CDR2 is YSYEKL. The ends lost 6 bases at V and 3 bases at J; junction bases unmatched: 13. CDR3 protein: CASRHQQSTGDTEAFF. CDR3 bases: TGCGCCAGCAGGCACCAACAGTCAACAGGGGACACTGAAGCTTTCTTT.

V gene TRBV20-1 combines with J gene TRBJ2-3; no clear D gene. Germline CDR1 and CDR2: DFQATT and SNEGSKA (reference sequence). This CDR3 contains 11 residues. V was cut by 1 base and J by 6 bases, with 5 bases left in between. The chain's CDR3 is CSARGEDTQYF. CDR3 nucleotide sequence: TGCAGTGCTAGAGGCGAGGATACGCAGTATTTT.

The rearrangement joins TRBV7-9 to TRBJ1-2; D perhaps matches TRBD1 (5 bases). The CDR3 has 14 residues. Trimming took 7 bases from V and 8 from J, leaving 20 bases between them. CDR1 and CDR2 (germline): SEHNR, FQNEAQ (reference sequence). The CDR3, as DNA: TGTGCCAGCACCCCCCCGATCGGCGCAGGGGGCTACACCTTC. Residues: CASTPPIGAGGYTF.

This clone appeared a few times. The chain joins TRBV29-1 to TRBJ2-3; D perhaps matches TRBD2 (6 bases). Germline V gene lookup returns CDR1 SQVTM and CDR2 ANQGSEA. Trimming stripped 8 bases from V and 6 bases from J, with 12 bases between. The CDR3 is 11 residues long. The CDR3 nucleotides read TGCAGCATAAAACTAGCCGATACGCAGTATTTT. The encoded protein is CSIKLADTQYF.

In regard to this clone: A junction boundary mismatches the germline segment, possibly from a read error. This chain uses TRBV7-7 with TRBJ2-3; 14 nucleotides align to TRBD2. The DNA end favors TRBJ2-1, so the J call may be wrong. The CDR3 is made up of 15 amino acids. CDR1 SSHAT and CDR2 FNYEAQ come from the germline V gene (reference sequence). For the CDR3, the DNA is TGTGCTAGCAGCATCGGACTAGCGGGGGGCAATGAGCAGTTCTTC. Its translation is CASSIGLAGGNEQFF.

This clone was seen once. The chain has TRBV2 and TRBJ2-7, with D unclear. The germline V and J ends were trimmed by 5 bases and 2 bases, with 7 bases remaining between them. The CDR3 totals 12 residues. Per germline, CDR1 SNHLY and CDR2 FYNNEI. CDR3 nucleotides: TGTGCCAGCAGTCTTGCGGCCTACGAGCAGTACTTC. This gives the protein CASSLAAYEQYF. Variable domain in full (rest from reference TRBV2 and TRBJ2-7): EPEVTQTPSHQVTQMGQEVILRCVPISNHLYFYWYRQILGQKVEFLVSFYNNEISEKSEIFDDQFSVERPDGSNFTLKIRSTKLEDSAMYFCASSLAAYEQYFGPGTRLTVT.